This TCR beta chain stems from a study of PD-L1 blockade in urothelial cancer. Synthetic spike-ins, TCR analog templates, were added into each PCR. TCRdb keeps only in-frame clones here, not all; method: immunoSEQ multiplex PCR. The repertoire holds tens of thousands of clones, about 85% seen once, with less than 2% in the top ten. Time point in this sample: peripheral blood 6 weeks after treatment start. The specimen comprised PBMCs, sampled around atezolizumab (anti-PD-L1) treatment. The sequence came from a man aged 45-65 years with urothelial cancer.

The CDR3 DNA is TGTGCCTGGAGTGTTGGAGGATCCTCCTATAATTCACCCCTCCACTTT. It translates to CAWSVGGSSYNSPLHF. V is TRBV30 and J is TRBJ1-6; D is undetermined. V lost 0 bases and J 0 bases, leaving 9 bases between the germline ends. Looked up from germline, CDR1 is GTSNPN and CDR2 is SVGIG (reference sequence). The CDR3 is made up of 16 amino acids.